A selection of T cell receptor beta chains follows, all from one sample in a study of T cells in Graves' hyperthyroidism and ophthalmopathy. MiXCR, run by TCRdb on the multiplex PCR reads, gives a single entry per CDR3 protein. There are over 500,000 distinct CDR3 sequences in the sample; over 45% occur only once, and about two fifths lies in the top ten. The specimen sequenced was peripheral blood or thyroid tissue (not recorded which). The origin of the receptors is an adult woman with Graves' disease, either hyperthyroidism or ophthalmopathy (not recorded which). Each CDR3 is given with its conserved first and last residue. The D gene is left open where the match is weak. The size entry is marked missing in some rows and otherwise reads once, few, many or a size class.

CDR3: CASSERGNTEAFF
DNA: TGTGCCAGCAGTGAACGGGGGAACACTGAAGCTTTCTTT
V: TRBV2
size: many
J: TRBJ1-1
D: .
length: 13

CDR3: CSVVAPSYEQYF
DNA: TGCAGCGTGGTAGCACCCTCCTACGAGCAGTACTTC
V: TRBV29-1
size: many
J: TRBJ2-7
D: .
length: 12

CDR3: CATLASGQGYEQYF
DNA: TGTGCCACCTTAGCCTCGGGACAGGGCTACGAGCAGTACTTC
V: TRBV7-9
size: .
J: TRBJ2-7
D: TRBD1
length: 14

CDR3: CASSLNAGARGEAFF
DNA: TGTGCCAGCAGCTTAAACGCGGGTGCCAGGGGCGAAGCTTTCTTT
V: TRBV7-6
size: .
J: TRBJ1-1
D: .
length: 15

CDR3: CASSQGGTGSGRAFF
DNA: TGTGCCAGCAGCCAAGGTGGGACAGGGAGTGGTAGGGCTTTCTTT
V: TRBV3-1
size: .
J: TRBJ1-1
D: TRBD1
length: 15

CDR3: CASSQAPRQRETQYF
DNA: TGCGCCAGCAGCCAAGCCCCTCGACAGCGAGAGACCCAGTACTTC
V: TRBV4-1
size: many
J: TRBJ2-5
D: .
length: 15

CDR3: CASSLSGTGYEQYF
DNA: TGTGCCAGCAGTTTAAGCGGGACAGGATACGAGCAGTACTTC
V: TRBV28
size: few
J: TRBJ2-7
D: .
length: 14

CDR3: CANRGRGRDQPQHF
DNA: TGTGCCAACCGAGGCAGGGGGCGCGATCAGCCCCAGCATTTT
V: TRBV6-1
size: .
J: TRBJ1-5
D: TRBD1
length: 14

CDR3: CASSLVRGSPLHF
DNA: TGTGCCAGCAGCTTAGTTCGGGGATCACCCCTCCACTTT
V: TRBV7-3
size: many
J: TRBJ1-6
D: .
length: 13

CDR3: CASSLGVSGGSEAFF
DNA: TGTGCCAGCAGCTTAGGGGTTTCCGGGGGGTCGGAAGCTTTCTTT
V: TRBV7-8
size: many
J: TRBJ1-1
D: .
length: 15

CDR3: CSAPRRGGGASNQPQHF
DNA: TGCAGTGCTCCCCGCCGAGGTGGAGGCGCGAGCAATCAGCCCCAGCATTTT
V: TRBV20-1
size: many
J: TRBJ1-5
D: .
length: 17

CDR3: CASSGKMNTEAFF
DNA: TGTGCCAGTAGTGGGAAGATGAACACTGAAGCTTTCTTT
V: TRBV19
size: .
J: TRBJ1-1
D: .
length: 13

CDR3: CASARLDRQETQYF
DNA: TGCGCCAGCGCTCGGTTGGACAGACAAGAGACCCAGTACTTC
V: TRBV10-2
size: .
J: TRBJ2-5
D: .
length: 14

CDR3: CASTQGFGPQHF
DNA: TGTGCCAGCACCCAGGGGTTCGGGCCCCAGCATTTT
V: TRBV7-9
size: many
J: TRBJ1-5
D: .
length: 12

CDR3: CASNLLGGAETQYF
DNA: TGTGCCAGCAACCTACTAGGGGGTGCAGAGACCCAGTACTTC
V: TRBV11-2
size: once
J: TRBJ2-5
D: .
length: 14

CDR3: CASCPLRGGQETQYF
DNA: TGTGCCAGCTGCCCCCTCCGGGGGGGACAAGAGACCCAGTACTTC
V: TRBV5-5
size: .
J: TRBJ2-5
D: TRBD2
length: 15

CDR3: CASSLRQGSETQYF
DNA: TGTGCCAGCAGTCTCCGACAGGGTAGCGAGACCCAGTACTTC
V: TRBV27
size: many
J: TRBJ2-5
D: TRBD1
length: 14

CDR3: CAGSRTGGTDTQYF
DNA: TGTGCCGGCAGTCGAACGGGAGGGACAGATACGCAGTATTTT
V: TRBV12-3/TRBV12-4
size: .
J: TRBJ2-3
D: TRBD2
length: 14

CDR3: CASSEFLLNSPLHF
DNA: TGTGCCAGCAGTGAATTTCTCTTGAATTCACCCCTCCACTTT
V: TRBV25-1
size: .
J: TRBJ1-6
D: .
length: 14

CDR3: CASSPSTGTANEKLFF
DNA: TGTGCCAGCAGCCCGTCCACCGGGACAGCCAATGAAAAACTGTTTTTT
V: TRBV7-9
size: many
J: TRBJ1-4
D: TRBD1
length: 16

CDR3: CASSTRTGGHYGYTF
DNA: TGTGCCAGCAGTACTAGGACAGGGGGCCACTATGGCTACACCTTC
V: TRBV6-4
size: once
J: TRBJ1-2
D: TRBD1
length: 15

CDR3: CASSLVSANEKLFF
DNA: TGTGCCAGCAGCTTAGTGTCAGCGAATGAAAAACTGTTTTTT
V: TRBV7-9
size: .
J: TRBJ1-4
D: .
length: 14

CDR3: CASSPGVDQPQHF
DNA: TGTGCCAGCAGTCCCGGGGTGGATCAGCCCCAGCATTTT
V: TRBV2
size: .
J: TRBJ1-5
D: .
length: 13

CDR3: CAISLYPGDRETQYF
DNA: TGTGCCATCAGTTTATATCCGGGAGACAGGGAGACCCAGTACTTC
V: TRBV10-3
size: .
J: TRBJ2-5
D: .
length: 15

CDR3: CASSFTPGDNSYEQYF
DNA: TGTGCCAGCAGTTTCACACCCGGAGACAACTCCTACGAGCAGTACTTC
V: TRBV6-6
size: .
J: TRBJ2-7
D: .
length: 16

CDR3: CSVKSGDKNTEAFF
DNA: TGCAGCGTAAAATCAGGGGATAAGAACACTGAAGCTTTCTTT
V: TRBV29-1
size: .
J: TRBJ1-1
D: .
length: 14

CDR3: CASSDDSEEGSFEQYF
DNA: TGTGCCAGCAGTGATGACTCCGAGGAAGGATCTTTCGAGCAGTACTTC
V: TRBV6-1
size: once
J: TRBJ2-7
D: .
length: 16

CDR3: CSARASGNYEQYF
DNA: TGCAGTGCTAGGGCTAGCGGTAACTACGAGCAGTACTTC
V: TRBV20-1
size: few
J: TRBJ2-7
D: TRBD2
length: 13

CDR3: CASSSFDRAGANVLTF
DNA: TGTGCCAGCAGCTCCTTCGACAGGGCTGGGGCCAACGTCCTGACTTTC
V: TRBV5-8
size: many
J: TRBJ2-6
D: TRBD1
length: 16

CDR3: CASSLVVTGQRSRRYF
DNA: TGCGCCAGCAGCTTGGTGGTTACGGGACAGAGGAGTCGTCGGTACTTC
V: TRBV5-1
size: .
J: TRBJ2-7
D: TRBD1
length: 16

CDR3: CASSGIGQQETQYF
DNA: TGTGCCAGCAGTGGGATAGGACAGCAGGAGACCCAGTACTTC
V: TRBV28
size: few
J: TRBJ2-5
D: .
length: 14

CDR3: CASREPGTGANVLTF
DNA: TGTGCCAGCAGAGAACCAGGGACTGGGGCCAACGTCCTGACTTTC
V: TRBV6-1
size: many
J: TRBJ2-6
D: .
length: 15

CDR3: CAHAGTADNSPLHF
DNA: TGTGCACACGCCGGGACCGCCGATAATTCACCCCTCCACTTT
V: TRBV2
size: few
J: TRBJ1-6
D: .
length: 14

CDR3: CASSDSRTGDSPLHF
DNA: TGTGCCAGCAGTGACTCAAGGACAGGGGATTCACCCCTCCACTTT
V: TRBV2
size: .
J: TRBJ1-6
D: TRBD1
length: 15

CDR3: CASLLTSGTNTGELFF
DNA: TGTGCCAGCCTCCTGACTAGCGGGACGAACACCGGGGAGCTGTTTTTT
V: TRBV3-1
size: .
J: TRBJ2-2
D: TRBD2
length: 16

CDR3: CSAQGQTQYF
DNA: TGCAGCGCCCAAGGACAGACCCAGTACTTC
V: TRBV29-1
size: .
J: TRBJ2-5
D: .
length: 10

CDR3: CASNRGIVQPQHF
DNA: TGTGCCAGCAACAGGGGGATTGTTCAGCCCCAGCATTTT
V: TRBV9
size: few
J: TRBJ1-5
D: TRBD1
length: 13

CDR3: CASSMGGTGELFF
DNA: TGTGCCAGCAGCATGGGAGGAACCGGGGAGCTGTTTTTT
V: TRBV7-3
size: many
J: TRBJ2-2
D: .
length: 13

CDR3: CASSVDGFLSGANVLTF
DNA: TGTGCCAGCAGCGTAGATGGGTTTCTGTCTGGGGCCAACGTCCTGACTTTC
V: TRBV9
size: .
J: TRBJ2-6
D: .
length: 17

CDR3: CASRETDSRQYF
DNA: TGCGCCAGCAGAGAAACGGACTCGAGGCAGTACTTC
V: TRBV10-2
size: .
J: TRBJ2-7
D: .
length: 12

CDR3: CASSLAAGWGTEAFF
DNA: TGTGCCAGCAGCTTAGCGGCAGGGTGGGGCACTGAAGCTTTCTTT
V: TRBV7-2
size: .
J: TRBJ1-1
D: .
length: 15

CDR3: CASSDRYPYEQYF
DNA: TGTGCCAGCAGTGACCGCTACCCCTACGAGCAGTACTTC
V: TRBV6-1
size: .
J: TRBJ2-7
D: .
length: 13

CDR3: CASSSTSGRSDEQYF
DNA: TGTGCCAGCAGCTCTACTAGCGGGAGATCGGACGAGCAGTACTTC
V: TRBV5-4
size: .
J: TRBJ2-7
D: TRBD2
length: 15

CDR3: CASSAVGVNTEAFF
DNA: TGTGCCAGCAGTGCCGTGGGAGTGAACACTGAAGCTTTCTTT
V: TRBV2
size: .
J: TRBJ1-1
D: .
length: 14

CDR3: CATSRGQGEKLFF
DNA: TGTGCCACCAGCAGAGGGCAGGGTGAAAAACTGTTTTTT
V: TRBV15
size: many
J: TRBJ1-4
D: .
length: 13

CDR3: CATSRDRVTEAFF
DNA: TGTGCCACCAGCAGAGACAGGGTCACTGAAGCTTTCTTT
V: TRBV15
size: .
J: TRBJ1-1
D: .
length: 13

CDR3: CASSLAGPYEQYF
DNA: TGTGCCAGCAGCTTAGCAGGTCCCTACGAGCAGTACTTC
V: TRBV13
size: many
J: TRBJ2-7
D: .
length: 13

CDR3: CSLAGLAGPREQYF
DNA: TGCAGCTTAGCGGGACTAGCGGGTCCACGCGAGCAGTACTTC
V: TRBV29-1
size: .
J: TRBJ2-7
D: TRBD2
length: 14